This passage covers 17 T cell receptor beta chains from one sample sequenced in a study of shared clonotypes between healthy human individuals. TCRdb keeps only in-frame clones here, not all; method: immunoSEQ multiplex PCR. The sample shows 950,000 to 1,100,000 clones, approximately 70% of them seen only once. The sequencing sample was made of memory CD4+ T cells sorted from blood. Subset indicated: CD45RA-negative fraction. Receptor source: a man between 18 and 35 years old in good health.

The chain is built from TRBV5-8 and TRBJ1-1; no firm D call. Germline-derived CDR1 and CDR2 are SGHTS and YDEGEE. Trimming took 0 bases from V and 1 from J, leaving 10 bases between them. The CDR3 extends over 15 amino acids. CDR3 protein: CASSLGTAQNTEAFF. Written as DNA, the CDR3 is TGTGCCAGCAGCTTGGGCACAGCCCAGAACACTGAAGCTTTCTTT. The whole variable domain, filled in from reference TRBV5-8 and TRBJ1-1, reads EAGVTQSPTHLIKTRGQQATLRCSPISGHTSVYWYQQALGLGLQFLLWYDEGEERNRGNFPPRFSGRQFPNYSSELNVNALELEDSALYLCASSLGTAQNTEAFFGQGTRLTVV.

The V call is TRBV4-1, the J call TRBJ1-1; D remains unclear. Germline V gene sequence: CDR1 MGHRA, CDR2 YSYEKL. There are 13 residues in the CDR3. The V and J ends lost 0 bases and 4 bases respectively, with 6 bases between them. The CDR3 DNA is TGCGCCAGCAGCCAAGATGAAGGCACTGAAGCTTTCTTT. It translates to CASSQDEGTEAFF.

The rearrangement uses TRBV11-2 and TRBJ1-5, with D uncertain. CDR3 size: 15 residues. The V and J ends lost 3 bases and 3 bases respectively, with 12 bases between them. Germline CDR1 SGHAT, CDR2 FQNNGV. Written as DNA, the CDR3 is TGTGCCAGCAGCTTGGACGGCCCGTTCAATCAGCCCCAGCATTTT. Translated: CASSLDGPFNQPQHF.

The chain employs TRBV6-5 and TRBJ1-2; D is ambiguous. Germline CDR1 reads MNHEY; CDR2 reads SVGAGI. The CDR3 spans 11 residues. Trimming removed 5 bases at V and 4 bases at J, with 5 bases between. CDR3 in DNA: TGTGCCAGCAGTGCCGTCTATGGCTACACCTTC. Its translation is CASSAVYGYTF.

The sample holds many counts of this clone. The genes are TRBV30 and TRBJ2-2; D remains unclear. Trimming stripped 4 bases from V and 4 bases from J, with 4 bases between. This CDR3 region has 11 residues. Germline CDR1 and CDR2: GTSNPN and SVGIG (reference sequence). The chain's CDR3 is CAWKGTGELFF. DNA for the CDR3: TGTGCCTGGAAGGGCACCGGGGAGCTGTTTTTT.

The DNA of the CDR3 is TGTGCCAGCAGTGGGGTGACTAGCTTCAATGAGCAGTTCTTC. Translated, it gives CASSGVTSFNEQFF. This sequence joins TRBV25-1 and TRBJ2-1; 7 bases are shared with TRBD2. The CDR3 is 14 amino acids. The trim removed 4 bases at V and 6 bases at J, leaving 6 bases unmatched. Germline lookup yields CDR1 MGHDK and CDR2 SYGVNS. Together with reference TRBV25-1 and TRBJ2-1, the CDR3 gives the full variable domain: EADIYQTPRYLVIGTGKKITLECSQTMGHDKMYWYQQDPGMELHLIHYSYGVNSTEKGDLSSESTVSRIRTEHFPLTLESARPSHTSQYLCASSGVTSFNEQFFGPGTRLTVL.

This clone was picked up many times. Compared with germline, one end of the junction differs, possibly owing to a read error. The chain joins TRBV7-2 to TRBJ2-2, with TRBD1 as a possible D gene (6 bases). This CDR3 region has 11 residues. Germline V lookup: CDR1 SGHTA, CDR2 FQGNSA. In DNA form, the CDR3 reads TGTGCCAGCAGCTTAGAAGGGGGACCGATTTTT. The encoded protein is CASSLEGGPIF.

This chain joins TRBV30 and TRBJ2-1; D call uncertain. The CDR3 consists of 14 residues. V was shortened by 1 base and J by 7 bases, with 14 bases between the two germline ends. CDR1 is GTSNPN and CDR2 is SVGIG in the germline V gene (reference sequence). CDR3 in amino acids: CAWSERAITNEQFF. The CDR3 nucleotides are TGTGCCTGGAGTGAACGGGCAATTACTAATGAGCAGTTCTTC.

The CDR3 sequence is CASSPRILSGNTIYF. The CDR3 DNA is TGTGCCAGCAGCCCCCGGATCCTCTCTGGAAACACCATATATTTT. V and J are TRBV11-1 and TRBJ1-3; the D is unclear. The germline CDR1 and CDR2 sequences are SGHAT and FQDESV (reference sequence). Trimming took 5 bases from V and 0 from J, leaving 11 bases between them. This CDR3 region has 15 residues.

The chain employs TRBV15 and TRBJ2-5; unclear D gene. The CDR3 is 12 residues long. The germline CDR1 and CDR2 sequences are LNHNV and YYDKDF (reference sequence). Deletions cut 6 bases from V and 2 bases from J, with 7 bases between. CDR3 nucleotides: TGTGCCACCAGTGGTAGACAAGAGACCCAGTACTTC. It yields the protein CATSGRQETQYF. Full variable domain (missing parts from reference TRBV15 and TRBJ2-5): DAMVIQNPRYQVTQFGKPVTLSCSQTLNHNVMYWYQQKSSQAPKLLFHYYDKDFNNEADTPDNFQSRRPNTSFCFLDIRSPGLGDTAMYLCATSGRQETQYFGPGTRLLVL.

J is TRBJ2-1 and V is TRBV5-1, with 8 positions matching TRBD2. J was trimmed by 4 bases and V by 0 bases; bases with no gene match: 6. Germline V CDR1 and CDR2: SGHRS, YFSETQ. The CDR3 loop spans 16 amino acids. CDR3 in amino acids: CASSLVAGGPYNEQFF. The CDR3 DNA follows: TGCGCCAGCAGCTTGGTGGCGGGGGGACCTTACAATGAGCAGTTCTTC.

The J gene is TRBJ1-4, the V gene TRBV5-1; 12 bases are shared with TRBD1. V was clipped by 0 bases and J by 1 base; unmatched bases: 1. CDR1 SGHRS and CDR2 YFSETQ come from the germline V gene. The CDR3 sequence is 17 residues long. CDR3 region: CASSLGDRGRTNEKLFF. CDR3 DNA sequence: TGCGCCAGCAGCTTGGGGGACAGGGGGCGAACTAATGAAAAACTGTTTTTT. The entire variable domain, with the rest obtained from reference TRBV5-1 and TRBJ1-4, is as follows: KAGVTQTPRYLIKTRGQQVTLSCSPISGHRSVSWYQQTPGQGLQFLFEYFSETQRNKGNFPGRFSGRQFSNSRSEMNVSTLELGDSALYLCASSLGDRGRTNEKLFFGSGTQLSVL.

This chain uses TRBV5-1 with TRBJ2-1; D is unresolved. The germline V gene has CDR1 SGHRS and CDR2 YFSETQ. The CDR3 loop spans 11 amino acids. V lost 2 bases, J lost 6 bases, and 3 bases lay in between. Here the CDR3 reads CASSFINEQFF. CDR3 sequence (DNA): TGCGCCAGCAGCTTCATCAATGAGCAGTTCTTC.

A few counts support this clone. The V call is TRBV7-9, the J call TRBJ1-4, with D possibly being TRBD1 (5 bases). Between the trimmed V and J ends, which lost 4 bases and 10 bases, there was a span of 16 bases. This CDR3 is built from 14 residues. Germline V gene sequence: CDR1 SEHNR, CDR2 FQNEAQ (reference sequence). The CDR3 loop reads CASSSRGPRGKLFF. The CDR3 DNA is TGTGCCAGCAGCTCCCGGGGCCCGAGGGGAAAACTGTTTTTT.

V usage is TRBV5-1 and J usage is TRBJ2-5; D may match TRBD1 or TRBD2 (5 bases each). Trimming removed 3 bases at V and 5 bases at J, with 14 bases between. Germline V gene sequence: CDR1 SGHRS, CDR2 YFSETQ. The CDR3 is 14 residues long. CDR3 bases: TGCGCCAGCAGCTGGGGGTATAATTCGGAGACCCAGTACTTC. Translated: CASSWGYNSETQYF.

The CDR3 loop reads CASSPSLAAPYNEQFF. DNA of the CDR3: TGTGCCAGCAGCCCCAGCCTAGCGGCTCCCTACAATGAGCAGTTCTTC. This chain links TRBV6-4 with TRBJ2-1; 7 bases are shared with TRBD2. CDR3 length: 16 residues. Germline V gene data show CDR1 as MRHNA and CDR2 as SNTAGT. Unmatched junction bases numbered 10, after V lost 6 bases and J lost 2 bases.

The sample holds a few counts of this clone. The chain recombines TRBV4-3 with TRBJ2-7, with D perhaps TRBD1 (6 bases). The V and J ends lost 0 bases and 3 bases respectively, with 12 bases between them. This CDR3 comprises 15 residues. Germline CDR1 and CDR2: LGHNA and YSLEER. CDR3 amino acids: CASSQELGQRYEQYF. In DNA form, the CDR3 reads TGCGCCAGCAGCCAAGAATTAGGACAGCGCTACGAGCAGTACTTC.